The clone carrying this T cell receptor (beta chain) was observed at least ten times. Its antigen is unidentified. Looked up from germline, CDR1 is MGHRA and CDR2 is YSYEKL. The CDR3 sequence is 18 residues long. The V end lost 2 bases, the J end lost 6 bases, and 22 bases lay between the germline ends. Each cDNA molecule carried a unique molecular identifier. TCRdb recomputed calls from the 5' RACE reads with MiXCR, one row per CDR3 protein. The sample carries roughly 90,000 distinct CDR3 sequences, 11% to 15% recorded once. These data originate in a study of early T cells in non-severe SARS-CoV-2 infection. Study in general: Sequencing targeted bulk RNA from unsorted whole blood, leaving chains unpaired.

Findings and limits, study-wide: Sequences matched to VDJdb favored anti-spike CD8 responses, while private and CD4 specificities were missed.

The chain employs TRBV4-1 and TRBJ2-2; TRBD1 is a possible D gene (5 bases). Material: whole blood. The receptor was derived from an adult who was a healthcare worker with PCR-confirmed SARS-CoV-2 infection or an uninfected control (not recorded which). The CDR3 DNA is TGCGCCAGCAGCCAAAGGGGTCCGGCAGAATACTTTGCCGGGGAGCTGTTTTTT. Translation: CASSQRGPAEYFAGELFF.